This T cell receptor beta chain was recorded in a study of OX40 agonist ivuxolimab in advanced cancers. Prior autoimmune disease or systemic immunosuppression barred patients. Germline V gene data show CDR1 as SGHRS and CDR2 as YFSETQ. This CDR3 is 13 amino acids long. The V end lost 0 bases, the J end lost 9 bases, and 10 bases lay between the germline ends. The table came from immunoSEQ multiplex PCR; TCRdb's copy has only in-frame clones and leaves some out. Among approximately 60,000 clones listed, around 83% were seen once. The chain joins TRBV5-1 to TRBJ2-1; no clear D. The sequences come from CD4+ or CD8+ T cells sorted from blood, collected in a trial of the OX40 agonist ivuxolimab. The clonotype was recovered from an adult with an advanced solid tumor such as melanoma, head and neck, liver or kidney cancer. CDR3 in amino acids: CASSLAGNREQFF. DNA of the CDR3: TGCGCCAGCAGCTTGGCCGGAAACCGTGAGCAGTTCTTC.